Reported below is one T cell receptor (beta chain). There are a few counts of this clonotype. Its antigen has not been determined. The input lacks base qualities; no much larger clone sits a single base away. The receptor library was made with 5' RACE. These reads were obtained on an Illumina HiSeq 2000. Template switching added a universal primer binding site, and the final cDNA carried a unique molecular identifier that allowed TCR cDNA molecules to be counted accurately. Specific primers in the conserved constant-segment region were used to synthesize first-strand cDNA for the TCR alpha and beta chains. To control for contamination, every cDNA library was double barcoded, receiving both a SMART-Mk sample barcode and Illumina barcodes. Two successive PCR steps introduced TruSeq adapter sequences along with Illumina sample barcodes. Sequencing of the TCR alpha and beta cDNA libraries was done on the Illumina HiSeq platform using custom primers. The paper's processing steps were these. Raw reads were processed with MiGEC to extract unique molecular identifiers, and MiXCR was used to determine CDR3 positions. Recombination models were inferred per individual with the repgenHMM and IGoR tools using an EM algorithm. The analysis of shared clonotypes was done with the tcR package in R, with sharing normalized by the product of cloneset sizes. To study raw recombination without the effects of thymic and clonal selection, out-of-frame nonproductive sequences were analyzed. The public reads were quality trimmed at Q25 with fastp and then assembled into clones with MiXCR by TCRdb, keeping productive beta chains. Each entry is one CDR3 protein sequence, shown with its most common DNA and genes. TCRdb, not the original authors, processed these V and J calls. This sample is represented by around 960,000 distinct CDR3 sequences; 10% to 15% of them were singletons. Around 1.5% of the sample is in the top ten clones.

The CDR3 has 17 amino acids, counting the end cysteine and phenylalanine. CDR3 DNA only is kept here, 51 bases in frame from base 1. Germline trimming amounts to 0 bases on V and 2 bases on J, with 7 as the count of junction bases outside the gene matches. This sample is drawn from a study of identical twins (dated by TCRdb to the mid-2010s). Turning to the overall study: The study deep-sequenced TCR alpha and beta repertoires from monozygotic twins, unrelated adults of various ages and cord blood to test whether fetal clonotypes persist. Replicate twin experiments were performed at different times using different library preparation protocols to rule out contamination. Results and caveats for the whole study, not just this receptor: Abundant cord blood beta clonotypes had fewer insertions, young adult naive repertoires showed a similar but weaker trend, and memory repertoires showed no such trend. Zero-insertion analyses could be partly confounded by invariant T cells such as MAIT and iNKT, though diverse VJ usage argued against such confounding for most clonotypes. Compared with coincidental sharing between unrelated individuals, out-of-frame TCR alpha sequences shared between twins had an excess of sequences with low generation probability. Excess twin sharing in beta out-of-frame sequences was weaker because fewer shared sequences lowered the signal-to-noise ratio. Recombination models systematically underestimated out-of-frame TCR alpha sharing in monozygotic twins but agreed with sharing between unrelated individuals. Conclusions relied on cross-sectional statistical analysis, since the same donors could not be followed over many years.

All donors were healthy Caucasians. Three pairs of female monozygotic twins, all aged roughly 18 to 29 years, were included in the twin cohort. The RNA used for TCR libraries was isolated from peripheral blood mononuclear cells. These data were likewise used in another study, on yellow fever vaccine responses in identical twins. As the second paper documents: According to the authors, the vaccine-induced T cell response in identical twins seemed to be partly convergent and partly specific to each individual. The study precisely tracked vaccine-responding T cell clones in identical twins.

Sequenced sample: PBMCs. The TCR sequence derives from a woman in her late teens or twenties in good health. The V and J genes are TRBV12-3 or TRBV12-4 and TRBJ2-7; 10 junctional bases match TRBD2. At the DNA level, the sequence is TGTGCCAGCAGTTTAGCGAGGCTAGCGGGAGTGCCCTACGAGCAGTACTTC. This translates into CASSLARLAGVPYEQYF.